This TCR beta chain was found in a study of glioma-infiltrating T cells after dendritic cell vaccination. Study information: Dendritic cells derived from monocytes and pulsed with autologous tumor lysate formed the vaccine.

Sequenced by immunoSEQ multiplex PCR; TCRdb stores in-frame clones only, minus some. The table has approximately 90,000 clones, under 90% seen once; the top ten hold under 3%. CDR1 and CDR2 from the germline V gene are SGHRS and YFSETQ. There are 17 residues in the CDR3. The V and J ends lost 0 bases and 3 bases respectively, with 18 bases between them. The V gene is TRBV5-1, the J gene TRBJ1-2, with no clear D. The sample here was blood, taken before dendritic cell vaccination. The source of this sequence is a human donor with glioblastoma. The CDR3 is CASSLAGWATHDYGYTF. DNA for the CDR3: TGCGCCAGCAGCTTGGCGGGATGGGCAACCCACGACTATGGCTACACCTTC.